The 3 T cell receptor beta chains below come from one sample, sequenced in a study of cytomegalovirus exposure and HLA in healthy donors. In the PCR, 60 Vbeta and 13 Jbeta primers were used. TCRdb's table, derived via immunoSEQ multiplex PCR, lists solely in-frame clones and lacks some. The data show about 220,000 clones, with 76% seen just once and roughly 0.62% held by the top ten. What was sequenced was PBMCs. The origin of the receptors is a man between 18 and 29 years old in good health and CMV-seronegative.

V is TRBV2 and J is TRBJ1-6; 10 bases map to TRBD1. Germline V lookup: CDR1 SNHLY, CDR2 FYNNEI. V lost 7 bases to trimming and J lost 8 bases; unmatched junction nucleotides: 5. The CDR3 covers 14 residues. CDR3 loop: CASKGTGDYSPLHF. CDR3 in DNA: TGTGCCAGCAAAGGGACAGGGGATTATTCACCCCTCCACTTT. The whole variable domain, remainder taken from reference TRBV2 and TRBJ1-6, is EPEVTQTPSHQVTQMGQEVILRCVPISNHLYFYWYRQILGQKVEFLVSFYNNEISEKSEIFDDQFSVERPDGSNFTLKIRSTKLEDSAMYFCASKGTGDYSPLHFGNGTRLTVT.

A single count supports this clone. This chain links TRBV18 with TRBJ2-1; TRBD1 matches 10 bases. Trimming cost V 5 bases and J 3 bases; bases outside gene matches: 7. There are 16 residues in the CDR3. Germline V lookup: CDR1 KGHSH, CDR2 LQKENI. The chain's CDR3 is CASSTLDRGFYNEQFF. CDR3 in DNA: TGTGCCAGCTCAACCCTGGACAGGGGGTTCTACAATGAGCAGTTCTTC.

This clone has only a few counts. This chain connects TRBV30 to TRBJ2-1, with D uncertain. The CDR3 totals 12 residues. Trimming cost V 2 bases and J 6 bases, with 8 bases left between them. Germline V gives CDR1 GTSNPN, CDR2 SVGIG (reference sequence). The DNA for the CDR3 is TGTGCCTGGAGTCTCCTAACCAATGAGCAGTTCTTC. It yields the protein CAWSLLTNEQFF.